This TCR beta chain originates from a study of CD8+CD57+ T cells in acquired aplastic anemia. Genomic DNA acted as the template from which TCR beta VDJ combination and CDR3 sequence profiling were carried out. TCRdb re-derived calls from the reads in MiXCR, one entry per CDR3 protein. The table lists 400,000 to 450,000 distinct CDR3 sequences, 65% to 80% of them singletons. This clonotype was seen ten or more times. This CDR3 has 13 residues. CDR1 and CDR2 from the germline V gene are SGDLS and YYNGEE. Trimming shortened V by 3 bases and J by 2 bases, and 8 bases separated the two germline ends. The sequencing input was sorted CD4+, CD8+, or CD8+CD57+ T cells (not recorded which) from PBMCs. The rearrangement joins TRBV9 to TRBJ1-1, with D tentatively TRBD1 (5 bases). The clonotype was recovered from a human donor in good health, serving as a control. The CDR3 nucleotides read TGTGCCAGCAGCGAACAGGAAAACACTGAAGCTTTCTTT. It codes for CASSEQENTEAFF. Supplemented by reference TRBV9 and TRBJ1-1, the full variable domain reads DSGVTQTPKHLITATGQRVTLRCSPRSGDLSVYWYQQSLDQGLQFLIQYYNGEERAKGNILERFSAQQFPDLHSELNLSSLELGDSALYFCASSEQENTEAFFGQGTRLTVV.